This TCR beta chain came from a study of T cell responses to AZD1222 COVID-19 vaccine. Study-wide results and limits: CD4 TCRs linked to vaccination spanned spike, dominating at 160-218 and 743-854. Two AZD1222 doses significantly raised spike-specific TCR breadth and depth over controls.

The table lists this clone with a count of one. What it binds is unknown. Germline V CDR1 and CDR2: SGHAT, FQNNGV. The CDR3 is made up of 14 amino acids. Trimming removed 5 bases from V and 2 bases from J, with 13 bases in between. The repertoire was sequenced with immunoSEQ multiplex PCR; TCRdb's copy has only in-frame clones and lacks some. The sample contains about 150,000 clones, approximately 90% of which appear only once. The starting material was peripheral blood, obtained after recovery from COVID-19. This sequence was found in an adult who had recovered from COVID-19. The chain combines TRBV11-2 with TRBJ2-7, with D perhaps TRBD2 (5 bases). CDR3 DNA sequence: TGTGCCAGCAGCCGGTCGGGGTTTACCTACGAGCAGTACTTC. Protein product: CASSRSGFTYEQYF.